The present T cell receptor beta chain was sequenced within a study of blood T cell repertoires in COVID-19. About the study: T cells, B-cell-depleted T cells, or PBMCs provided the cDNA or gDNA that served as material.

V was cut by 0 bases and J by 5 bases, with 13 bases left in between. This CDR3 region has 15 residues. Per the germline V gene, CDR1 is LGHDT and CDR2 is YNNKEL (reference sequence). Per the authors' pipeline: Estimated nucleated cell counts came from reference gene primer amplification. Assay: immunoSEQ multiplex PCR; the TCRdb copy retains only in-frame clones and omits some. V and J calls and clone size are copied from that table; D and trimming were computed from the DNA. Seen here are some 390,000 clones, 80% to 90% observed once, and the top ten hold 1.1%. This clone was counted only a few times. Allocation to cohorts depended on clinical history reported by the participants. What the recovered Cohort 3 donors had was two negative PCRs, clearance, or symptom resolution.

This sequence originates from a man under 40 who had recovered from COVID-19. V is TRBV3-1 (or the pseudogene TRBV3-2) and J is TRBJ1-1; maybe TRBD1 (6 bases). Input material: PBMCs or T cells enriched from blood (not recorded which). CDR3 sequence reads: CASSQDWGQATEAFF. The CDR3 region has the DNA TGTGCCAGCAGCCAAGATTGGGGGCAGGCTACTGAAGCTTTCTTT.